This T cell receptor beta chain was identified in a study of blood T cell repertoires in COVID-19. Study background: Nucleic acid was either cDNA or gDNA, and it came from T cells, B-cell-depleted T cells, or PBMCs.

In the source study's methods: Amplified reference gene primers provided the basis for estimating nucleated cell counts. Profiling relied on immunoSEQ multiplex PCR, and the TCRdb table lists in-frame clones only, not all of them. The DNA gave D and trimming, while V, J and clone size come from that table. This table holds 72,000 or so clones, approximately 89% found once. The CDR3 loop spans 16 amino acids. Between the trimmed V and J ends, which lost 3 bases and 0 bases, there was a span of 14 bases. Germline loops: CDR1 SGHNT, CDR2 YYREEE (reference sequence). This chain connects TRBV5-4 to TRBJ2-3; no definite D call. The receptor's source is a man between 60 and 75 years old with acute or convalescent COVID-19. Sequencing was done on a sample of peripheral blood. CDR3 amino acids: CASSYEQHSSTDTQYF. The CDR3 bases are TGTGCCAGCAGCTACGAACAGCATTCTAGCACAGATACGCAGTATTTT.